What follows are 11 T cell receptor beta chains derived from one specimen sequenced in a study of metastatic and nonmetastatic thyroid tumors. TCRdb re-called clones from the PCR reads using MiXCR. The table shows approximately 35,000 clones, with approximately 34% occurring only once. Among the patients, none had received any treatment before thyroid surgery. The sequencing input was tumor tissue. These receptors all come from a female donor with papillary thyroid cancer or a benign thyroid nodule (not recorded which). Some clones in this sample may be carry-over from other donors' samples.

The chain carries TRBV18 and TRBJ2-3, with 11 bases matching TRBD2. The CDR3 totals 14 residues. Germline values: CDR1 KGHSH, CDR2 LQKENI. The V gene end was trimmed by 3 bases and the J gene end by 6 bases; junction bases not matched to a gene: 2. The CDR3 nucleotides are TGTGCCAGCTCACCGACTAGCGGGGCGGATACGCAGTATTTT. Protein product: CASSPTSGADTQYF.

This clone appeared a few times. This chain connects TRBV30 to TRBJ1-6; D unclear. Germline CDR1 reads GTSNPN; CDR2 reads SVGIG (reference sequence). The V and J ends lost 3 bases and 2 bases respectively, with 8 bases between them. This CDR3 comprises 14 residues. For the CDR3, the DNA is TGTGCCTGGAGGGGCAGGACCTATAATTCACCCCTCCACTTT. Translating it yields CAWRGRTYNSPLHF.

This clone occurred a few times. The chain links TRBV6-1 to TRBJ2-6, with D unresolved. The germline V gene encodes CDR1 MNHNS and CDR2 SASEGT. The CDR3 runs to 15 residues. The V and J ends lost 4 bases and 1 base respectively, with 8 bases between them. The CDR3 region has the DNA TGTGCCAGCAGTGGATCCTCGTCTGGGGCCAACGTCCTGACTTTC. It codes for CASSGSSSGANVLTF.

V and J are TRBV7-3 and TRBJ2-1; D gene ambiguous. V dropped 1 base and J dropped 5 bases, with 6 bases sitting between them. CDR1 SGHTA and CDR2 FQGTGA come from the germline V gene. This CDR3 is built from 13 residues. CDR3 nucleotides: TGTGCCAGCAGCTTAAGTAGGGACAATGAGCAGTTCTTC. It codes for CASSLSRDNEQFF.

This clone showed up just a few times. The genes are TRBV6-1 and TRBJ1-2, with D perhaps matching TRBD1 (5 bases). Germline CDR1 is MNHNS and CDR2 is SASEGT. The CDR3 spans 16 residues. The V gene lost 7 bases and the J gene lost 7 bases, with 25 bases spanning the gap. The CDR3 DNA sequence: TGTGCCAGCATATCACCTGGGGCAGGGAGAGAGGGTGGCTACACCTTC. Translation gives CASISPGAGREGGYTF.

This rearrangement joins TRBV2 to TRBJ1-2, with a possible D match to TRBD1 (5 bases). The CDR3 length is 15 residues. Trimming left V 3 bases short and J 0 bases short, with 11 bases between. Per the germline V gene, CDR1 is SNHLY and CDR2 is FYNNEI. The CDR3 sequence: CASSERGLSNYGYTF. CDR3 in DNA: TGTGCCAGCAGTGAGAGGGGACTTTCTAACTATGGCTACACCTTC.

This clone occurred a few times. J is TRBJ2-7 and V is TRBV15, with D unresolved. CDR3 length equals 13 residues. V was pared by 0 bases and J by 7 bases, with 10 bases between. Germline-derived CDR1 and CDR2 are LNHNV and YYDKDF (reference sequence). CDR3 nucleotides: TGTGCCACCAGCAGAGAGCCCTCCGGAGAGCAGTACTTC. Its translation: CATSREPSGEQYF.

This clone was observed a few times. The genes are TRBV27 and TRBJ2-2, with 10 bases fitting TRBD1. The germline V gene has CDR1 MNHEY and CDR2 SMNVEV (reference sequence). The CDR3 is 17 amino acids. V dropped 3 bases and J dropped 3; count of bases not matched to a gene: 7. The CDR3 sequence is CASSFRQGARDTGELFF. Written as DNA, the CDR3 is TGTGCCAGCAGTTTCCGACAGGGGGCCAGGGACACCGGGGAGCTGTTTTTT.

In its sample, this clone was seen a few times. The chain recombines TRBV28 with TRBJ1-2, with TRBD1 matching over 7 bases. From germline, CDR1 is MDHEN and CDR2 SYDVKM. The length of the CDR3 is 13 residues. V lost 8 bases and J lost 6; bases outside the gene matches: 9. The CDR3: CASCGGGGHGYTF. The CDR3 DNA follows: TGTGCCAGCTGCGGAGGAGGGGGCCATGGCTACACCTTC.

Concerning this clone: Possible read error: a much larger clone is one base away. The chain has TRBV30 and TRBJ1-2, with TRBD1 as a possible D gene (6 bases). The CDR3 is made up of 15 amino acids. The germline CDR1 and CDR2 sequences are GTSNPN and SVGIG (reference sequence). CDR3 nucleotide sequence: TGTGCCTTGAGTCGATCAGGGGCGGGGAACTATGGCTACACCTTC. It is translated as CALSRSGAGNYGYTF.

The V gene is TRBV9, the J gene TRBJ2-6; a weak D match, TRBD1 (5 bases). V was cut by 4 bases and J by 0 bases, with 8 bases left in between. From germline, CDR1 is SGDLS and CDR2 YYNGEE. This CDR3 comprises 15 residues. CDR3 region: CASSQTGSGANVLTF. The CDR3 bases are TGTGCCAGCAGCCAAACAGGCTCTGGGGCCAACGTCCTGACTTTC. Filled out from reference TRBV9 and TRBJ2-6, the complete variable domain reads DSGVTQTPKHLITATGQRVTLRCSPRSGDLSVYWYQQSLDQGLQFLIQYYNGEERAKGNILERFSAQQFPDLHSELNLSSLELGDSALYFCASSQTGSGANVLTFGAGSRLTVL.